This T cell receptor beta chain was profiled in a study of blood T cell repertoires in COVID-19. V was clipped by 7 bases and J by 6 bases, with 19 bases between them. Looked up from germline, CDR1 is MNHEY and CDR2 is SMNVEV (reference sequence). The CDR3 has 15 residues. The table came from immunoSEQ multiplex PCR; TCRdb's copy has only in-frame clones and leaves some out. The sample lists 150,000 to 190,000 clones, around 74% occurring once. The genes are TRBV27 and TRBJ1-5; TRBD1 is a possible D gene (5 bases). The source is a woman at least 80 years old with acute or convalescent COVID-19. Sequenced material: peripheral blood. CDR3 coding DNA: TGTGCCAGCAACCGAGGAGGGGCGCACGGTCAGCCCCAGCATTTT. Translation: CASNRGGAHGQPQHF.